One and the same sample provided the 24 T cell receptor beta chains below, sequenced in a study of CD8+CD57+ T cells in acquired aplastic anemia. CDR3 and TCR beta VDJ profiling relied on genomic DNA as the template. TCRdb re-called the reads with MiXCR, one entry per CDR3 protein. Here the sample spans some 130,000 distinct CDR3 sequences, about 48% being singletons. Specimen: sorted CD4+, CD8+, or CD8+CD57+ T cells (not recorded which) from PBMCs. These receptors were obtained from a human donor in good health, serving as a control.

In regard to this clonotype: Since a much larger clone is just one base distant, this may be a read error. The conserved closing phenylalanine or tryptophan is absent in this CDR3, likely reflecting a read error. The rearrangement joins TRBV6-5 to TRBJ1-1; no clear D gene. This CDR3 region has 14 residues. The germline V and J ends were trimmed by 10 bases and 0 bases, with 15 bases remaining between them. Germline CDR1 is MNHEY and CDR2 is SVGAGI. The CDR3 DNA sequence: TGTGCCACCGAGAGTCGGACCCTGAACACTGAAGCTTTCTCT. This gives the protein CATESRTLNTEAFS.

This clonotype was detected many times. V usage is TRBV18 and J usage is TRBJ2-1; D is unclear. Per the germline V gene, CDR1 is KGHSH and CDR2 is LQKENI. The CDR3 has 13 residues. V was clipped by 0 bases and J by 2 bases, with 2 bases between them. For the CDR3, the DNA is TGTGCCAGCTCACCACCGGCCTACAATGAGCAGTTCTTC. Encoded protein: CASSPPAYNEQFF.

The chain uses TRBV11-2 and TRBJ1-6; possible D gene TRBD1, 5 bases. The length of the CDR3 is 16 residues. CDR1 is SGHAT and CDR2 is FQNNGV in the germline V gene. Between the trimmed V and J ends, which lost 6 bases and 5 bases, there was a span of 17 bases. CDR3 residues: CASSLVRAGDNSPLHF. The CDR3 coding sequence is TGTGCCAGCAGTCTGGTCAGGGCAGGTGATAATTCACCCCTCCACTTT.

A word on this clonotype: A read error may be the cause here, since a much bigger clone is one base away. The chain uses TRBV18 and TRBJ1-1; D unclear. The CDR3 length is 13 residues. Germline CDR1 reads KGHSH; CDR2 reads LQKENI. The CDR3 nucleotides read TGTGCCAGCTCACCGGGAGAGAACGCTGAAGCTTTCTTT. Translated, it gives CASSPGENAEAFF.

This clonotype has at least ten counts. This sequence joins TRBV3-1 and TRBJ1-1; D remains ambiguous. With 6 bases removed from V and 2 bases from J, the gap between germline ends came to 10 bases. The CDR3 runs to 13 residues. The germline gives CDR1 LGHDT, CDR2 YNNKEL (reference sequence). The CDR3 nucleotides read TGTGCCAGCAGAGTATGGGGAAACACTGAAGCTTTCTTT. This encodes CASRVWGNTEAFF.

V and J are TRBV25-1 and TRBJ2-1, with TRBD2 identical over 15 bases. This CDR3 comprises 17 residues. J was trimmed by 4 bases and V by 9 bases; bases with no gene match: 10. Looked up from germline, CDR1 is MGHDK and CDR2 is SYGVNS. The CDR3 sequence: CASGLAGGGTEYNEQFF. The CDR3 DNA sequence: TGTGCCAGTGGACTAGCGGGGGGGGGTACGGAATACAATGAGCAGTTCTTC.

In this sample, this clonotype turned up a few times. CDR3 sequence: CASSVAGGTDTQYF. The CDR3 DNA reads as TGTGCCAGTAGTGTAGCGGGGGGCACAGATACGCAGTATTTT. This chain joins TRBV19 and TRBJ2-3; 9 nucleotides match TRBD2. The CDR3 spans 14 residues. Germline values: CDR1 LNHDA, CDR2 SQIVND (reference sequence). V lost 5 bases, J lost 1 base, and 1 base stayed unmatched.

This clonotype was picked up many times. A much larger clone lies one base from this, so it may be a read error. This chain connects TRBV2 to TRBJ2-1, with D hard to call. Germline CDR1 and CDR2: SNHLY and FYNNEI. The CDR3 is made up of 15 amino acids. V lost 1 base and J 0 bases, leaving 7 bases between the germline ends. CDR3 amino acids: CASSEEADSYNEQFF. As DNA, the CDR3 is TGTGCCAGCAGTGAAGAGGCGGACTCCTACAATGAGCAGTTCTTC.

Here the CDR3 DNA reads TGCGCCAGCAGCCAAGAGACAGGAGCACCCCTCCACTTT. This encodes CASSQETGAPLHF. The genes are TRBV4-1 and TRBJ1-6, with D possibly TRBD1 on 6 matching bases. The CDR3 contains 13 residues. Germline V CDR1 and CDR2: MGHRA, YSYEKL. The germline V and J ends were trimmed by 0 bases and 11 bases, with 8 bases remaining between them.

Note on this clonotype: Lacking the conserved final phenylalanine or tryptophan, this CDR3 likely reflects a read error. The V call is TRBV7-9, the J call TRBJ2-7, with D possibly matching TRBD1 (5 bases). The CDR3 length is 14 residues. Trimming shortened V by 5 bases and J by 2 bases, and 13 bases separated the two germline ends. Germline V lookup: CDR1 SEHNR, CDR2 FQNEAQ (reference sequence). The CDR3 loop reads CASSQDRVTYEQYL. Written as DNA, the CDR3 is TGTGCCAGCAGCCAAGACAGAGTAACCTACGAGCAGTACCTC.

This clonotype was seen a few times. The junction does not match germline at one end; this may be a read error. V is TRBV19 and J is TRBJ1-4, with D possibly TRBD1 on 6 matching bases. The CDR3 has 13 amino acids. The germline V gene has CDR1 LNHDA and CDR2 SQIVND (reference sequence). The CDR3 region has the DNA TGCGCCAGTACCGGACAGCTTAATGGAAAACTGTTTTTT. The encoded protein is CASTGQLNGKLFF.

The chain combines TRBV29-1 with TRBJ1-3, with a weak D call TRBD1 (5 bases). Germline CDR1 and CDR2: SQVTM and ANQGSEA. The CDR3 contains 14 residues. V shed 7 bases and J shed 3 bases, with 16 bases lying between them. CDR3 DNA: TGCAGCGGACTCAGGGATCTCGATGGAAACACCATATATTTT. It translates to CSGLRDLDGNTIYF.

This clonotype was detected many times. The chain joins TRBV5-6 to TRBJ1-1; D remains unclear. This CDR3 is 16 amino acids long. Per germline, CDR1 SGHDT and CDR2 YYEEEE. V shed 1 base and J shed 1 base, with 14 bases lying between them. The CDR3 spells CASSLRSVPTNTEAFF. The CDR3 DNA sequence: TGTGCCAGCAGCTTGCGGTCAGTCCCTACGAACACTGAAGCTTTCTTT.

At least ten counts were recorded for this clonotype. This rearrangement joins TRBV19 to TRBJ1-1, with TRBD1 matching over 9 bases. CDR1 and CDR2 (germline): LNHDA, SQIVND (reference sequence). The CDR3 spans 15 residues. The trim removed 7 bases at V and 5 bases at J, leaving 11 bases unmatched. DNA of the CDR3: TGTGCCAGTACCAAACCCGGGACAGGGAAAACTGAAGCTTTCTTT. It yields the protein CASTKPGTGKTEAFF.

This clonotype was recorded once. The chain is built from TRBV25-1 and TRBJ1-1, with 9 bases aligning to TRBD1. This CDR3 region has 15 residues. With 3 bases clipped from V and 2 bases from J, the junction kept 4 bases outside the gene matches. The germline CDR1 and CDR2 sequences are MGHDK and SYGVNS. CDR3 sequence reads: CASSEDRGVNTEAFF. CDR3 DNA sequence: TGTGCCAGCAGTGAGGACAGGGGCGTCAACACTGAAGCTTTCTTT.

Comment on this clonotype: Possible read error: a much larger clone is one base away. The conserved phenylalanine or tryptophan is not found at the CDR3 terminus, so this likely reflects a read error. The V call is TRBV6-2 or TRBV6-3, the J call TRBJ1-2; D call uncertain. This CDR3 has 18 residues. The V end was cut by 4 bases, the J end by 2 bases, with 23 bases between. The germline CDR1 and CDR2 sequences are MNHEY and SVGEGT. The CDR3 DNA reads TGTGCCAGCAGTTTCCCAACGCGGGTTGTGGCGATCAACTATGGCTACACCCTC. Translating gives CASSFPTRVVAINYGYTL.

The table lists this clonotype with a count of one. This CDR3 reads CASNRGVGEKLFF. CDR3 coding DNA: TGTGCCAGCAACAGGGGAGTTGGTGAAAAACTGTTTTTT. This chain uses TRBV6-1 with TRBJ1-4; 7 positions agree with TRBD1. Per the germline V gene, CDR1 is MNHNS and CDR2 is SASEGT. Trimming cost V 7 bases and J 7 bases; bases outside gene matches: 6. The CDR3 has 13 amino acids.

This clonotype came up many times. The chain employs TRBV4-3 and TRBJ2-4; D unresolved. Per the germline V gene, CDR1 is LGHNA and CDR2 is YSLEER. V lost 0 bases to trimming and J lost 2 bases, with 5 bases between them. This CDR3 spans 14 amino acids. The CDR3 coding sequence is TGCGCCAGCAGCCAAGAGCCTACCAAAAACATTCAGTACTTC. Amino acids: CASSQEPTKNIQYF.

This clonotype has just a few counts. CDR3 region: CSVEPGQGDSPLHF. As DNA, the CDR3 is TGCAGCGTTGAACCGGGACAAGGGGATTCACCCCTCCACTTT. The chain carries TRBV29-1 and TRBJ1-6, with D possibly being TRBD1 (6 bases). Trimming shortened V by 2 bases and J by 8 bases, and 13 bases separated the two germline ends. The CDR3 runs 14 residues. Germline CDR1 is SQVTM and CDR2 is ANQGSEA. Filled out from reference TRBV29-1 and TRBJ1-6, the complete variable domain reads SAVISQKPSRDICQRGTSLTIQCQVDSQVTMMFWYRQQPGQSLTLIATANQGSEATYESGFVIDKFPISRPNLTFSTLTVSNMSPEDSSIYLCSVEPGQGDSPLHFGNGTRLTVT.

The V call is TRBV13, the J call TRBJ2-1; D perhaps matches TRBD2 (5 bases). The CDR3 totals 15 residues. The germline CDR1 and CDR2 sequences are PRHDT and FYEKMQ (reference sequence). V dropped 3 bases and J dropped 10 bases, with 19 bases sitting between them. CDR3 amino acids: CASSLSSQAYGEQFF. The CDR3 DNA reads TGTGCCAGCAGCTTGTCTAGCCAGGCGTACGGCGAGCAGTTCTTC.

A single count supports this clonotype. The V gene is TRBV4-2, the J gene TRBJ2-4, with TRBD2 identical over 15 bases. This CDR3 is built from 19 residues. Trimming at V came to 4 bases and at J to 3 bases, leaving 10 bases not matched to a gene. Germline-derived CDR1 and CDR2 are LGHNA and YNFKEQ. CDR3 loop: CASSLTGTSGGPGKNIQYF. In DNA form, the CDR3 reads TGTGCCAGCAGCCTGACCGGGACTAGCGGGGGGCCGGGCAAAAACATTCAGTACTTC.

The rearrangement uses TRBV20-1 and TRBJ1-5, with TRBD1 as a possible D gene (5 bases). Per germline, CDR1 DFQATT and CDR2 SNEGSKA (reference sequence). Trimming stripped 1 base from V and 0 bases from J, with 10 bases between. CDR3 size: 15 residues. The CDR3: CSARAGGNSNQPQHF. The CDR3 nucleotides read TGCAGTGCTAGAGCGGGGGGAAATAGCAATCAGCCCCAGCATTTT.

The rearrangement joins TRBV5-5 to TRBJ2-1; D is unclear. CDR3 length: 14 residues. The germline gives CDR1 SGHKS, CDR2 YYEKEE (reference sequence). V gave up 0 bases and J gave up 3 bases, with 7 bases separating them. CDR3 loop: CASSLGANYNEQFF. Here the CDR3 DNA reads TGTGCCAGCAGCTTGGGGGCCAACTACAATGAGCAGTTCTTC.

The sample holds many counts of this clonotype. The V and J genes are TRBV6-6 and TRBJ1-4; D possibly corresponds to TRBD1 (5 bases). CDR1 MNHNY and CDR2 SVGAGI come from the germline V gene (reference sequence). CDR3 length: 17 amino acids. V shed 0 bases and J shed 5 bases, with 16 bases lying between them. CDR3 loop: CASSYSDVRWGNEKLFF. The CDR3, as DNA: TGTGCCAGCAGTTACTCCGACGTTAGGTGGGGGAATGAAAAACTGTTTTTT.